The rows below give T cell receptor beta chains drawn from one sample of a study of cytomegalovirus exposure and HLA in healthy donors. Here immunoSEQ multiplex PCR was the method, and the copy in TCRdb shows in-frame clones only, minus some. The data contain roughly 65,000 clones, just under 80% of them seen just once; the ten biggest clones take up 3.5% to 5%. The specimen sequenced was PBMCs. The source is a woman in her 30s in good health and CMV-seronegative. Both conserved end residues are trimmed from each CDR3.

v_call: TRBV30; cdr3_aa: AWSLGGQGSIQY
v_call: TRBV4-2; cdr3_aa: ASSLSGTSGPYEQY
v_call: TRBV11-2; cdr3_aa: ASSLGTGTYEQY
v_call: TRBV5-1; cdr3_aa: ASSDPGQPQTQY
v_call: TRBV28; cdr3_aa: ASEGVYSNQPQH
v_call: TRBV6-5; cdr3_aa: ASSYVQADNEQF
v_call: TRBV15; cdr3_aa: ATSRDRRGQDEQY
v_call: TRBV6-1; cdr3_aa: ASREGRTGPYNQPQH
v_call: TRBV4-3; cdr3_aa: ASSQELPGGAYNEQF
v_call: TRBV15; cdr3_aa: ATSRDDRNNSPLH
v_call: TRBV30; cdr3_aa: AWNPGHLYGYT
v_call: TRBV4-2; cdr3_aa: ASSHGDLTAPHAGELF
v_call: TRBV27; cdr3_aa: ASRKFGQGLEAF
v_call: TRBV30; cdr3_aa: AWSGESTDQPQH
v_call: TRBV4-1; cdr3_aa: ASSTKGTGVKQETQY